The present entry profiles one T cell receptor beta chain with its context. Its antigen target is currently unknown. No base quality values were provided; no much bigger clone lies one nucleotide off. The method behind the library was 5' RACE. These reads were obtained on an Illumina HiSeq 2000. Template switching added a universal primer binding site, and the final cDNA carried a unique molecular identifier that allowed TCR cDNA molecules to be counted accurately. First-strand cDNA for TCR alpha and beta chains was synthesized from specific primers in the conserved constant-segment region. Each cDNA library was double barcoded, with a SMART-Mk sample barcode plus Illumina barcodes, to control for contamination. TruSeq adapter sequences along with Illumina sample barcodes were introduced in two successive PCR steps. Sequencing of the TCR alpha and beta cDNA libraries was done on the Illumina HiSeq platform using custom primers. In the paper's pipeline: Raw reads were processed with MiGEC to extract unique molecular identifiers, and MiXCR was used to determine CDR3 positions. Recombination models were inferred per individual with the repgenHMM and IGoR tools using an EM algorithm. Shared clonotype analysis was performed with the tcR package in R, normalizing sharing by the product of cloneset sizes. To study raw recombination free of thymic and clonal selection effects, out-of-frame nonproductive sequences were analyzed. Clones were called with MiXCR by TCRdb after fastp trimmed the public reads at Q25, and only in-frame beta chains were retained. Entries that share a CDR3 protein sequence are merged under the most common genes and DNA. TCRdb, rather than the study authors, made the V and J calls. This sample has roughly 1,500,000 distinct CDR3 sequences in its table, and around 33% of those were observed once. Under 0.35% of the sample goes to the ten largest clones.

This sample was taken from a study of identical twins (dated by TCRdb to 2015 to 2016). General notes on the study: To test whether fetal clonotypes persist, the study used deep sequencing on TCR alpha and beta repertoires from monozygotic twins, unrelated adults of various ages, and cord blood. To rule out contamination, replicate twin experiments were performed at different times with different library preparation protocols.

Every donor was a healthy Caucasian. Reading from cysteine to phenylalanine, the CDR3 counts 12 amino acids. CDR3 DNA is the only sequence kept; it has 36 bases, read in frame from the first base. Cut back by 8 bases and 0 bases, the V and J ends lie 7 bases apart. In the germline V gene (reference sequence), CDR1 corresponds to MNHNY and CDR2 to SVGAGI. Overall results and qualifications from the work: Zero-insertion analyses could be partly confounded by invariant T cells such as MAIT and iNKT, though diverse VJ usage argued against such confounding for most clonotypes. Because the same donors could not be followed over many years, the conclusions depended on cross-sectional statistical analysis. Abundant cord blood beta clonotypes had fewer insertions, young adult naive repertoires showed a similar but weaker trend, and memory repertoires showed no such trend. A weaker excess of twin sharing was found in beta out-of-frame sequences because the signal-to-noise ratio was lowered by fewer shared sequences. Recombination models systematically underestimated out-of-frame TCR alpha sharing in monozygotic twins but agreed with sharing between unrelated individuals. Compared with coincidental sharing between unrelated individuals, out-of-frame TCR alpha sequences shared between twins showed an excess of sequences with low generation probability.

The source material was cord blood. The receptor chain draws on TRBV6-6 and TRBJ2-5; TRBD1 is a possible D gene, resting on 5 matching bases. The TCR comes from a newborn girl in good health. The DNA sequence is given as TGTGCCAGCGGGGCGGACCAAGAGACCCAGTACTTC. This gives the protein CASGADQETQYF.